These T cell receptor beta chains were read from a single sample in a study of T cell changes during pregnancy in multiple sclerosis. Assay: immunoSEQ multiplex PCR; the TCRdb copy retains only in-frame clones and omits some. The sample holds more than 65,000 clones, around 92% seen once. This material consisted of peripheral blood, taken in the first trimester of pregnancy. The source of these receptors is a female donor with multiple sclerosis, enrolled in a pregnancy study. Both conserved end residues are part of each CDR3. The order of the fields is CDR3 protein, CDR3 DNA, clone size, D gene, J gene, V gene. D genes are given only for firm matches. Not every row has a clone size; where given, it reads once, few, many or a size class.

cdr3_aa: CASSSTPTGTFYGYTF
cdr3_nt: TGTGCCAGCAGCTCAACTCCGACAGGAACATTCTATGGCTACACCTTC
clone_size: NA
d_call: NA
j_call: TRBJ1-2
v_call: TRBV21-1

cdr3_aa: CASGFGTVDTGELFF
cdr3_nt: TGTGCTAGTGGTTTCGGGACTGTCGACACCGGGGAGCTGTTTTTT
clone_size: NA
d_call: NA
j_call: TRBJ2-2
v_call: TRBV12-5

cdr3_aa: CASSWSPPGRQGRADGEQFF
cdr3_nt: TGTGCCAGCAGTTGGTCCCCACCGGGCAGACAGGGAAGGGCAGATGGTGAGCAGTTCTTC
clone_size: NA
d_call: TRBD1
j_call: TRBJ2-1
v_call: TRBV7-6

cdr3_aa: CASSQETGGDRGYTF
cdr3_nt: TGTGCCAGCAGCCAGGAGACAGGGGGCGATCGGGGCTACACCTTC
clone_size: NA
d_call: TRBD1
j_call: TRBJ1-2
v_call: TRBV4-2

cdr3_aa: CASSESPRPEAFF
cdr3_nt: TGTGCCAGCAGTGAATCGCCCAGGCCCGAAGCTTTCTTT
clone_size: NA
d_call: NA
j_call: TRBJ1-1
v_call: TRBV6-1

cdr3_aa: CASSPGLVQETQYF
cdr3_nt: TGTGCCAGCAGCCCAGGACTAGTTCAAGAGACCCAGTACTTC
clone_size: NA
d_call: TRBD2
j_call: TRBJ2-5
v_call: TRBV7-8

cdr3_aa: CASSADRAKNPNYGYTF
cdr3_nt: TGTGCCAGCAGCGCGGACAGGGCGAAAAATCCCAACTATGGCTACACCTTC
clone_size: NA
d_call: TRBD1
j_call: TRBJ1-2
v_call: TRBV9

cdr3_aa: CASSLDSTEAFF
cdr3_nt: TGTGCCAGCAGTTTGGACAGTACTGAAGCTTTCTTT
clone_size: NA
d_call: NA
j_call: TRBJ1-1
v_call: TRBV7-8

cdr3_aa: CASSWRTGDSGELFF
cdr3_nt: TGCGCCAGCAGCTGGCGGACAGGCGACTCCGGGGAGCTGTTTTTT
clone_size: NA
d_call: TRBD1
j_call: TRBJ2-2
v_call: TRBV5-1

cdr3_aa: CSVAFRSRRTYEQYF
cdr3_nt: TGCAGCGTTGCCTTTCGGTCAAGGCGGACCTACGAGCAGTACTTC
clone_size: NA
d_call: NA
j_call: TRBJ2-7
v_call: TRBV29-1

cdr3_aa: CASTLNYYGYTF
cdr3_nt: TGTGCCAGCACCCTTAACTACTATGGCTACACCTTC
clone_size: NA
d_call: NA
j_call: TRBJ1-2
v_call: TRBV28

cdr3_aa: CASSLAIRELDTQYF
cdr3_nt: TGTGCCAGCAGCTTAGCTATCCGGGAGCTAGATACGCAGTATTTT
clone_size: NA
d_call: NA
j_call: TRBJ2-3
v_call: TRBV7-6

cdr3_aa: CASSLGPPMNTEAFF
cdr3_nt: TGTGCCAGCAGTTTAGGCCCCCCGATGAACACTGAAGCTTTCTTT
clone_size: NA
d_call: NA
j_call: TRBJ1-1
v_call: TRBV28

cdr3_aa: CASSLIAGMNTGELFF
cdr3_nt: TGTGCCAGCAGCCTAATAGCGGGGATGAACACCGGGGAGCTGTTTTTT
clone_size: NA
d_call: TRBD2
j_call: TRBJ2-2
v_call: TRBV7-2

cdr3_aa: CASSSTGGRTNEKLFF
cdr3_nt: TGTGCCAGCAGCTCGACGGGGGGTCGGACTAATGAAAAACTGTTTTTT
clone_size: NA
d_call: NA
j_call: TRBJ1-4
v_call: TRBV7-8

cdr3_aa: CASRETGKVNEQFF
cdr3_nt: TGTGCCAGCAGAGAGACAGGGAAGGTCAATGAGCAGTTCTTC
clone_size: NA
d_call: TRBD1
j_call: TRBJ2-1
v_call: TRBV6-1

cdr3_aa: CASSSSNLSNQPQHF
cdr3_nt: TGTGCCAGCTCATCATCGAACTTATCGAATCAGCCCCAGCATTTT
clone_size: NA
d_call: NA
j_call: TRBJ1-5
v_call: TRBV18

cdr3_aa: CASSGRGFTDTQYF
cdr3_nt: TGTGCCAGTAGTGGCAGGGGTTTCACAGATACGCAGTATTTT
clone_size: once
d_call: NA
j_call: TRBJ2-3
v_call: TRBV19

cdr3_aa: CASSHTGTAAGQQYF
cdr3_nt: TGTGCCAGCAGCCACACCGGGACAGCTGCGGGGCAGCAGTACTTC
clone_size: NA
d_call: NA
j_call: TRBJ2-7
v_call: TRBV6-5

cdr3_aa: CASRFHSPGLAVTDTQYF
cdr3_nt: TGTGCAAGTCGCTTCCACAGCCCGGGACTAGCGGTCACAGATACGCAGTATTTT
clone_size: NA
d_call: NA
j_call: TRBJ2-3
v_call: TRBV12-2

cdr3_aa: CASSKWGQMNTEAFF
cdr3_nt: TGCGCCAGCAGCAAGTGGGGACAGATGAACACTGAAGCTTTCTTT
clone_size: NA
d_call: TRBD1
j_call: TRBJ1-1
v_call: TRBV5-1

cdr3_aa: CASSSDRRANVLTF
cdr3_nt: TGTGCCAGCAGTTCGGACAGGCGGGCCAACGTCCTGACTTTC
clone_size: NA
d_call: TRBD1
j_call: TRBJ2-6
v_call: TRBV27

cdr3_aa: CASSLGQGYNEQFF
cdr3_nt: TGTGCCAGCAGCTTAGGACAGGGATACAATGAGCAGTTCTTC
clone_size: once
d_call: TRBD1
j_call: TRBJ2-1
v_call: TRBV5-4

cdr3_aa: CASSLSSGVGSYEQYF
cdr3_nt: TGTGCCAGCAGCTTATCATCCGGGGTGGGCTCTTACGAGCAGTACTTC
clone_size: NA
d_call: NA
j_call: TRBJ2-7
v_call: TRBV11-2

cdr3_aa: CSALQGYGYTF
cdr3_nt: TGCAGTGCCCTTCAGGGGTATGGCTACACCTTC
clone_size: NA
d_call: NA
j_call: TRBJ1-2
v_call: TRBV20-1

cdr3_aa: CATSRDRGPWVHEQYF
cdr3_nt: TGTGCCACCAGCAGGGACAGGGGGCCATGGGTCCACGAGCAGTACTTC
clone_size: NA
d_call: TRBD1
j_call: TRBJ2-7
v_call: TRBV15

cdr3_aa: CASSVDRGHQETQYF
cdr3_nt: TGTGCCAGCAGCGTAGACCGGGGTCACCAAGAGACCCAGTACTTC
clone_size: NA
d_call: NA
j_call: TRBJ2-5
v_call: TRBV9

cdr3_aa: CASSFGQAGPLGQETQYF
cdr3_nt: TGCGCCAGCAGCTTTGGTCAAGCGGGGCCCCTCGGGCAAGAGACCCAGTACTTC
clone_size: NA
d_call: TRBD2
j_call: TRBJ2-5
v_call: TRBV5-1

cdr3_aa: CASSLARSGRPYEQYF
cdr3_nt: TGCGCCAGCAGCTTGGCCAGAAGCGGGCGTCCCTACGAGCAGTACTTC
clone_size: NA
d_call: NA
j_call: TRBJ2-7
v_call: TRBV5-1

cdr3_aa: CASSKVPSGFGRAKNIQYF
cdr3_nt: TGTGCCAGCAGCAAAGTACCGTCAGGGTTTGGAAGAGCCAAAAACATTCAGTACTTC
clone_size: NA
d_call: NA
j_call: TRBJ2-4
v_call: TRBV21-1

cdr3_aa: CAISAGTPASYEQYF
cdr3_nt: TGTGCCATCAGTGCTGGGACTCCCGCTTCCTACGAGCAGTACTTC
clone_size: NA
d_call: NA
j_call: TRBJ2-7
v_call: TRBV10-3

cdr3_aa: CASSTDNSGANVLTF
cdr3_nt: TGCGCCAGCAGCACCGACAACTCTGGGGCCAACGTCCTGACTTTC
clone_size: NA
d_call: NA
j_call: TRBJ2-6
v_call: TRBV5-1

cdr3_aa: CASSLRLDGRGTYEQYF
cdr3_nt: TGTGCCAGCAGCCTACGTTTAGACGGGAGGGGTACCTACGAGCAGTACTTC
clone_size: NA
d_call: TRBD2
j_call: TRBJ2-7
v_call: TRBV7-3

cdr3_aa: CASSYSREGNSPLHF
cdr3_nt: TGTGCCAGCAGTTACTCCAGGGAGGGCAATTCACCCCTCCACTTT
clone_size: NA
d_call: NA
j_call: TRBJ1-6
v_call: TRBV6-5

cdr3_aa: CASSLGRVNTEAFF
cdr3_nt: TGTGCCAGCAGTTTGGGCAGGGTCAACACTGAAGCTTTCTTT
clone_size: NA
d_call: NA
j_call: TRBJ1-1
v_call: TRBV28

cdr3_aa: CAWNYPQGNQPQHF
cdr3_nt: TGTGCCTGGAATTACCCACAGGGGAATCAGCCCCAGCATTTT
clone_size: NA
d_call: TRBD1
j_call: TRBJ1-5
v_call: TRBV30

cdr3_aa: CASSSRTSGGADTQYF
cdr3_nt: TGTGCCAGCAGCTCGCGGACTAGCGGGGGGGCAGATACGCAGTATTTT
clone_size: NA
d_call: TRBD2
j_call: TRBJ2-3
v_call: TRBV7-2

cdr3_aa: CASSLGGRVPYEQYF
cdr3_nt: TGTGCCAGCAGCTTGGGGGGCAGGGTCCCCTACGAGCAGTACTTC
clone_size: NA
d_call: NA
j_call: TRBJ2-7
v_call: TRBV5-5

cdr3_aa: CASSELAGVVEQYF
cdr3_nt: TGTGCCAGCAGTGAACTAGCGGGAGTAGTCGAGCAGTACTTC
clone_size: NA
d_call: TRBD2
j_call: TRBJ2-7
v_call: TRBV28

cdr3_aa: CASSKGQGAFAGELFF
cdr3_nt: TGTGCCAGCAGCAAAGGACAGGGGGCTTTCGCCGGGGAGCTGTTTTTT
clone_size: NA
d_call: TRBD1
j_call: TRBJ2-2
v_call: TRBV9

cdr3_aa: CASSVGNSYEQYF
cdr3_nt: TGTGCCAGCAGCGTTGGCAACTCCTACGAGCAGTACTTC
clone_size: once
d_call: NA
j_call: TRBJ2-7
v_call: TRBV9

cdr3_aa: CASRVGSINSYEQYF
cdr3_nt: TGTGCCAGCAGGGTCGGGTCAATCAACTCCTACGAGCAGTACTTC
clone_size: few
d_call: NA
j_call: TRBJ2-7
v_call: TRBV2

cdr3_aa: CASSEYLGGGDTQYF
cdr3_nt: TGTGCCAGCAGTGAATATCTTGGGGGCGGAGATACGCAGTATTTT
clone_size: NA
d_call: NA
j_call: TRBJ2-3
v_call: TRBV25-1

cdr3_aa: CASSFYREGVYEQYF
cdr3_nt: TGTGCCAGCAGCTTTTACAGGGAAGGGGTCTACGAGCAGTACTTC
clone_size: NA
d_call: NA
j_call: TRBJ2-7
v_call: TRBV5-8

cdr3_aa: CASRGGPTTFF
cdr3_nt: TGTGCCAGTAGAGGGGGACCCACTACCTTCTTT
clone_size: NA
d_call: NA
j_call: TRBJ1-1
v_call: TRBV19

cdr3_aa: CASSPDRGYLYEQYF
cdr3_nt: TGTGCCAGCAGCCCGGACAGGGGCTATTTGTACGAGCAGTACTTC
clone_size: once
d_call: TRBD1
j_call: TRBJ2-7
v_call: TRBV27

cdr3_aa: CASSEQGARYGYTF
cdr3_nt: TGCGCCAGCAGCGAACAGGGGGCTCGGTATGGCTACACCTTC
clone_size: NA
d_call: TRBD1
j_call: TRBJ1-2
v_call: TRBV5-1

cdr3_aa: CASWGQGTTDTQYF
cdr3_nt: TGTGCCAGCTGGGGACAGGGTACCACAGATACGCAGTATTTT
clone_size: NA
d_call: TRBD1
j_call: TRBJ2-3
v_call: TRBV2

cdr3_aa: CASSLGSRGPTNEQFF
cdr3_nt: TGCGCCAGCAGCTTGGGATCCAGGGGGCCAACAAATGAGCAGTTCTTC
clone_size: NA
d_call: TRBD1
j_call: TRBJ2-1
v_call: TRBV5-1

cdr3_aa: CASTETPLNTEAFF
cdr3_nt: TGCGCCAGCACCGAGACACCCTTGAACACTGAAGCTTTCTTT
clone_size: NA
d_call: NA
j_call: TRBJ1-1
v_call: TRBV5-1

cdr3_aa: CASSEWGVANTGELFF
cdr3_nt: TGTGCCAGCAGTGAATGGGGGGTAGCGAACACCGGGGAGCTGTTTTTT
clone_size: NA
d_call: NA
j_call: TRBJ2-2
v_call: TRBV6-1

cdr3_aa: CASSDLPGVGTEAFF
cdr3_nt: TGCGCCAGCAGTGACCTGCCAGGGGTTGGCACTGAAGCTTTCTTT
clone_size: NA
d_call: NA
j_call: TRBJ1-1
v_call: TRBV5-1

cdr3_aa: CASSLRDRDYTNTEAFF
cdr3_nt: TGTGCCAGCAGCCTCCGGGACAGGGACTATACGAACACTGAAGCTTTCTTT
clone_size: NA
d_call: TRBD1
j_call: TRBJ1-1
v_call: TRBV7-2

cdr3_aa: CASSVGRGGHTGELFF
cdr3_nt: TGTGCCAGCAGCGTAGGGCGGGGGGGGCACACCGGGGAGCTGTTTTTT
clone_size: NA
d_call: TRBD2
j_call: TRBJ2-2
v_call: TRBV9

cdr3_aa: CAWRASGGTGELFF
cdr3_nt: TGTGCCTGGAGGGCTAGCGGGGGGACCGGGGAGCTGTTTTTT
clone_size: NA
d_call: TRBD2
j_call: TRBJ2-2
v_call: TRBV30